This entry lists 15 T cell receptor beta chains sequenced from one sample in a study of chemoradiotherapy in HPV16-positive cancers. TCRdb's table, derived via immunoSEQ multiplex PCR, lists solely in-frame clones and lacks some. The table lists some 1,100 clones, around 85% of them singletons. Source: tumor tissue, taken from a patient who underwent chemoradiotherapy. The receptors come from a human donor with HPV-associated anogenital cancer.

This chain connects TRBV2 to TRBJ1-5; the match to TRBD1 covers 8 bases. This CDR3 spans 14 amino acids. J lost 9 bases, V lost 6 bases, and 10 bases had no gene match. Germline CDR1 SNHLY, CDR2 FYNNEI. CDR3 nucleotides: TGTGCCAGCAGCTTACTACAGGGGGTTCGGCCCCAGCATTTT. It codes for CASSLLQGVRPQHF.

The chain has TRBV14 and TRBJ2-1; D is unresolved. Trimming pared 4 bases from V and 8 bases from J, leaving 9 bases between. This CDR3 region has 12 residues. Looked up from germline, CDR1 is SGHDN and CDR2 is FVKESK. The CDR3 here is CASSLRQHEQFF. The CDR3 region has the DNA TGTGCCAGCAGCCTCCGGCAGCATGAGCAGTTCTTC.

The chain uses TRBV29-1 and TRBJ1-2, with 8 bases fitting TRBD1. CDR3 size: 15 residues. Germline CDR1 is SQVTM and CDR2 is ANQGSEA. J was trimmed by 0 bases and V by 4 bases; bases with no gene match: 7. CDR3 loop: CSVGTGTSTNYGYTF. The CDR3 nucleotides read TGCAGCGTTGGGACAGGGACATCTACTAACTATGGCTACACCTTC.

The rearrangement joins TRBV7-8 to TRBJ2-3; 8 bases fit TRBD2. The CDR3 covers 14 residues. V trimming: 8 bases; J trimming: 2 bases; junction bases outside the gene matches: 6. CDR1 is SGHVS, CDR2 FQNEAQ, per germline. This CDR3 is CASAGGFNTDTQYF. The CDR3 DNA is TGTGCCAGCGCGGGGGGATTCAACACAGATACGCAGTATTTT.

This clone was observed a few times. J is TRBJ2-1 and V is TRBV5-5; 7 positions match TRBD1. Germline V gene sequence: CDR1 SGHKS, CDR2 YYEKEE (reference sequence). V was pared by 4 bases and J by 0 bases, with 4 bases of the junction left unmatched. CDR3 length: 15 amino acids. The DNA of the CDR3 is TGTGCCAGCAGCCAGGGGGACGTCTCCTACAATGAGCAGTTCTTC. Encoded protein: CASSQGDVSYNEQFF.

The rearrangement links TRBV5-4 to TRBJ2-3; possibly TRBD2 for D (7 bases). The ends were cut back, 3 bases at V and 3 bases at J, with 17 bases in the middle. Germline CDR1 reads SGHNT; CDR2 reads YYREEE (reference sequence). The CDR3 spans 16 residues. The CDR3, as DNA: TGTGCCAGCAGCTGGGCCGGCGGGGGCCAAACAGATACGCAGTATTTT. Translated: CASSWAGGGQTDTQYF.

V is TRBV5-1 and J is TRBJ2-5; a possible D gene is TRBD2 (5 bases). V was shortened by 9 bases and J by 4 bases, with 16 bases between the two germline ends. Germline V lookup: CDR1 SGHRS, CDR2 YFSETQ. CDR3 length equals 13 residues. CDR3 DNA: TGCGCCACCCGAGCCGGGAACGGAGAGACCCAGTACTTC. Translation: CATRAGNGETQYF.

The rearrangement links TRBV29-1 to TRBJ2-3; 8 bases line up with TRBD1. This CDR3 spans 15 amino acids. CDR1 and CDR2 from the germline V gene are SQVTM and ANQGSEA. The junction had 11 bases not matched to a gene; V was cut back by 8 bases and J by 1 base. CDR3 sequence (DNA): TGCAGCAGCAGTATGGGGGGACAGGGCACAGATACGCAGTATTTT. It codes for CSSSMGGQGTDTQYF.

CDR3 residues: CASSLPGRTEAFF. In DNA, the CDR3 is TGTGCCAGCAGCTTACCAGGGAGGACTGAAGCTTTCTTT. J is TRBJ1-1 and V is TRBV7-2; a weak D match, TRBD1 (5 bases). There are 13 residues in the CDR3. Deletions cut 2 bases from V and 5 bases from J, with 9 bases between. Germline V lookup: CDR1 SGHTA, CDR2 FQGNSA.

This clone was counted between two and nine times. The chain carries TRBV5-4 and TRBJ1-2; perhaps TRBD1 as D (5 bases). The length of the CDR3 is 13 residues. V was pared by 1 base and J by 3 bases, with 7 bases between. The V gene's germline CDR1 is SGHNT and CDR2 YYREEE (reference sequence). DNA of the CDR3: TGTGCCAGCAGCTTGCAGGGCTACTATGGCTACACCTTC. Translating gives CASSLQGYYGYTF.

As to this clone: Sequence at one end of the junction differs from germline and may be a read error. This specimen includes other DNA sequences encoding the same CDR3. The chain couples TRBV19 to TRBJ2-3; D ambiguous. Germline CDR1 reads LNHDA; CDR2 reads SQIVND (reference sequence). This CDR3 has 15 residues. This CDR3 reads CASSPTLVSTDTQYF. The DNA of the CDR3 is TGTGCTAGTAGTCCGACCCTTGTTAGCACAGATACGCAGTATTTT.

CDR3 sequence reads: CASSQGFQGNTIYF. The CDR3 nucleotides are TGTGCCAGCAGCCAAGGGTTCCAGGGAAACACCATATATTTT. This chain joins TRBV14 and TRBJ1-3, with no clear D. The V gene lost 1 base and the J gene lost 4 bases, with 8 bases spanning the gap. The CDR3 covers 14 residues. CDR1 and CDR2 (germline): SGHDN, FVKESK.

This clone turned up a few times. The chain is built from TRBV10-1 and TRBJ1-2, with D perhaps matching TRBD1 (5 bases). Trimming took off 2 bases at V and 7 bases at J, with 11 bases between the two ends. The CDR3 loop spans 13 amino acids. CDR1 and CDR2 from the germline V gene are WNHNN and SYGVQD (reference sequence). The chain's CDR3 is CASSEQGASGYTF. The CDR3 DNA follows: TGCGCCAGCAGTGAGCAAGGGGCGAGTGGCTACACCTTC.

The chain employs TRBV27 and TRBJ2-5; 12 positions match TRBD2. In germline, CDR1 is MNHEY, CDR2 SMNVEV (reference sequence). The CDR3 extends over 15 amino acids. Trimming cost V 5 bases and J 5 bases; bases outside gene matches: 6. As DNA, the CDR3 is TGTGCCAGCAGTCCTACTAGCGGGGGGATCGAGACCCAGTACTTC. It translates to CASSPTSGGIETQYF.

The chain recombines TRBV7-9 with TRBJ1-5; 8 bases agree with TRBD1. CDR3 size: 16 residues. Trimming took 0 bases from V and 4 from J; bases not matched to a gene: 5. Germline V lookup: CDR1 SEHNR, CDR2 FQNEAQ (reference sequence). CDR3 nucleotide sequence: TGTGCCAGCAGCTTAGCGGGCACAGGGGGTAATCAGCCCCAGCATTTT. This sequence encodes CASSLAGTGGNQPQHF.